This TCR beta chain came from a study of blood T cell repertoires in COVID-19. Background on the study: Some COVID-19 samples were acute and others convalescent; all came from the United States, Italy and Spain.

The CDR3 runs to 13 residues. Germline V gene sequence: CDR1 MNHEY, CDR2 SVGAGI. V lost 5 bases and J 5 bases, leaving 10 bases between the germline ends. Repertoires were generated with immunoSEQ multiplex PCR, while TCRdb's copy carries only in-frame clones and drops some. The table includes roughly 220,000 clones, around 82% detected once. Recruitment covered fewer than 25 US areas and drew participants whose ages spanned roughly 18 to 89 years. Grouping used clinical history reported by participants in a survey and questionnaire. J is TRBJ1-5 and V is TRBV6-5, with TRBD1 as a possible D gene (6 bases). The sequenced sample was PBMCs or T cells enriched from blood (not recorded which). The sequence was obtained from a man aged 25 to 40 with acute COVID-19. The CDR3 sequence: CASSPQGYQPQHF. The CDR3 coding sequence is TGTGCCAGCAGTCCTCAGGGGTATCAGCCCCAGCATTTT.